These 11 T cell receptor beta chains originate from one sample sequenced in a study of CXCR3-negative and CXCR3-positive naive CD8 T cells. Via 5' RACE with UMI labels, TRB cDNA libraries were prepared. Following a re-call of the 5' RACE reads, TCRdb has one entry per CDR3 protein and lacks DNA. Here the sample table reports about 48,000 distinct CDR3 sequences. Material for sequencing was memory CD8+ T cells from blood. These receptor sequences come from a human donor in good health. Some clones in this sample may be carry-over from other donors' samples.

The V gene is TRBV4-1, the J gene TRBJ1-1; the D call of TRBD1 rests on TCRdb alone, since no DNA is present to check it. The CDR3 spans 15 residues. Germline-derived CDR1 and CDR2 are MGHRA and YSYEKL. The CDR3: CASSQGTGAGTEAFF.

The chain uses TRBV7-2 and TRBJ2-7; TCRdb returns TRBD1, unconfirmable since there is no DNA. The CDR3 extends over 13 amino acids. Germline CDR1 is SGHTA and CDR2 is FQGNSA. CDR3 residues: CASKTGTGYEQYF. Full variable domain (remainder filled in from reference TRBV7-2 and TRBJ2-7): GAGVSQSPSNKVTEKGKDVELRCDPISGHTALYWYRQSLGQGLEFLIYFQGNSAPDKSGLPSDRFSAERTGGSVSTLTIQRTQQEDSAVYLCASKTGTGYEQYFGPGTRLTVT.

The J gene is TRBJ1-2, the V gene TRBV4-2. This CDR3 contains 14 residues. The germline V gene has CDR1 LGHNA and CDR2 YNFKEQ. The CDR3 spells CASSPFSTGGGYTF.

This chain uses TRBV28 with TRBJ2-3; TCRdb outputs TRBD1, but without DNA this stays unchecked. This CDR3 is built from 16 residues. Germline V gene sequence: CDR1 MDHEN, CDR2 SYDVKM. The CDR3 sequence is CASSLLGFQGGDTQYF.

The chain uses TRBV11-2 and TRBJ2-5; TCRdb's D call, TRBD1, is unchecked because there is no DNA. CDR3 length equals 16 residues. CDR1 is SGHAT and CDR2 is FQNNGV in the germline V gene. The CDR3 loop is CASSLEAGGYQETQYF.

The chain employs TRBV10-3 and TRBJ2-1; without DNA, the TCRdb call of TRBD1 cannot be checked. The germline V gene has CDR1 ENHRY and CDR2 SYGVKD. The CDR3 runs to 12 residues. The chain's CDR3 is CAISGTVNEQFF.

The rearrangement uses TRBV5-1 and TRBJ2-7. From germline, CDR1 is SGHRS and CDR2 YFSETQ. The CDR3 is 11 amino acids. The CDR3 loop is CASSLGNLQYF.

Its frequency marks this clonotype as medium-sized. The chain is built from TRBV14 and TRBJ2-4; the TRBD2 assignment by TCRdb is unverifiable without DNA. Germline V gene data show CDR1 as SGHDN and CDR2 as FVKESK. The length of the CDR3 is 16 residues. The CDR3 spells CASSQVKGPAKNIQYF.

The chain combines TRBV27 with TRBJ2-1; TCRdb's assignment of TRBD1 cannot be checked, as there is no DNA. Germline V gene sequence: CDR1 MNHEY, CDR2 SMNVEV (reference sequence). The CDR3 is 16 amino acids. Here the CDR3 reads CASSRPPGGSYNEQFF.

The chain employs TRBV11-3 and TRBJ2-5; there is no DNA to check the TCRdb D call of TRBD2. CDR1 is SGHNT, CDR2 YENEEA, per germline. The CDR3 runs to 17 residues. The CDR3 spells CASSPETFIVAQETQYF.

J is TRBJ2-7 and V is TRBV29-1; the D call of TRBD2 rests on TCRdb alone, since no DNA is present to check it. The CDR3 loop spans 15 amino acids. Per germline, CDR1 SQVTM and CDR2 ANQGSEA. The CDR3 is CSAWTSGRGSYEQYF.